Each of the 15 T cell receptor beta chains below was sequenced from the same sample in a study of blood T cell repertoires in COVID-19. Sequencing used immunoSEQ multiplex PCR; TCRdb keeps in-frame clones, though not all of them. The sample consists of some 150,000 clones, 84% of them appearing once. Sequencing was performed on peripheral blood. The receptors stem from a woman of 80 years or more in a cohort sampled during active or convalescent COVID-19.

This rearrangement joins TRBV4-1 to TRBJ1-2; TRBD1 might be the D (6 bases). V lost 2 bases and J lost 1, with 17 bases in between. The CDR3 covers 17 residues. Germline V gene sequence: CDR1 MGHRA, CDR2 YSYEKL. CDR3 sequence reads: CASSQRDIPGLNYGYTF. The CDR3 DNA reads as TGCGCCAGCAGCCAACGGGACATTCCAGGGCTTAACTATGGCTACACCTTC.

The chain couples TRBV5-3 to TRBJ1-5; D might be TRBD1 (6 bases). TRBV5-3 is given ORF status, its function remaining uncertain. V gave up 4 bases and J gave up 2 bases, with 22 bases separating them. The length of the CDR3 is 18 residues. This chain's CDR3 is CARSDYFSGGRGNQPQHF. The CDR3, as DNA: TGTGCCAGAAGCGACTATTTTTCGGGGGGCAGGGGCAATCAGCCCCAGCATTTT.

This clone was picked up one time. The chain employs TRBV7-9 and TRBJ1-3; 9 nucleotides line up with TRBD1. The CDR3 extends over 15 amino acids. The V gene end was trimmed by 5 bases and the J gene end by 9 bases; junction bases not matched to a gene: 11. Germline CDR1 SEHNR, CDR2 FQNEAQ (reference sequence). CDR3 residues: CASSPDGTGSITIYF. CDR3 in DNA: TGTGCCAGCAGCCCCGATGGGACAGGGAGTATCACCATATATTTT.

The V gene is TRBV7-2, the J gene TRBJ2-3; 10 bases map to TRBD2. Germline lookup yields CDR1 SGHTA and CDR2 FQGNSA. J was trimmed by 5 bases and V by 1 base; bases with no gene match: 0. This CDR3 comprises 14 residues. The CDR3 is CASSLGLAGDTQYF. CDR3 nucleotides: TGTGCCAGCAGCTTAGGACTAGCGGGAGATACGCAGTATTTT.

The J gene is TRBJ2-2, the V gene TRBV19; 7 nucleotides align to TRBD1. Looked up from germline, CDR1 is LNHDA and CDR2 is SQIVND (reference sequence). This CDR3 spans 16 amino acids. V trimming: 8 bases; J trimming: 4 bases; junction bases outside the gene matches: 13. The CDR3 DNA reads as TGTGCCAGTCGAACATTAACAGGGGCCGGCACCGGGGAGCTGTTTTTT. Amino acids: CASRTLTGAGTGELFF.

This clone has only one observation. CDR3: CASSSSGGLYNEQFF. The CDR3 DNA sequence: TGTGCCAGCAGCTCTAGCGGGGGACTTTACAATGAGCAGTTCTTC. The chain is built from TRBV7-2 and TRBJ2-1, with 10 bases matching TRBD2. Trimming cost V 4 bases and J 4 bases; bases outside gene matches: 4. The germline V gene has CDR1 SGHTA and CDR2 FQGNSA. The CDR3 has 15 amino acids.

The chain recombines TRBV24-1 with TRBJ1-6; D possibly corresponds to TRBD1 (5 bases). Trimming removed 3 bases at V and 10 bases at J, with 12 bases between. The germline gives CDR1 KGHDR, CDR2 SFDVKD. The CDR3 consists of 14 residues. The CDR3 protein is CATSDGGLRSPLHF. The CDR3 DNA reads TGTGCCACCAGTGATGGGGGGTTACGCTCACCCCTCCACTTT.

The V call is TRBV6-5, the J call TRBJ2-7; tentative D call: TRBD2 (6 bases). Between the trimmed V and J ends, which lost 6 bases and 9 bases, there was a span of 18 bases. The germline V gene has CDR1 MNHEY and CDR2 SVGAGI. This CDR3 is 13 amino acids long. The CDR3 DNA is TGTGCCAGCAGCACTTCTAGGAGGGAGTTGCAGTACGTC. Protein sequence: CASSTSRRELQYV.

The rearrangement uses TRBV12-3 or TRBV12-4 and TRBJ1-2, with D possibly TRBD1 on 5 matching bases. The CDR3 covers 12 residues. Trimming cost V 10 bases and J 4 bases, with 13 bases left between them. DNA of the CDR3: TGTGCCATTACAGGTAAGGGCTATGGCTACACCTTC. Residues: CAITGKGYGYTF.

The V gene is TRBV6-6, the J gene TRBJ1-2; D perhaps matches TRBD1 (6 bases). V was pared by 1 base and J by 8 bases, with 14 bases between. This CDR3 has 14 amino acids. CDR1 is MNHNY, CDR2 SVGAGI, per germline (reference sequence). The CDR3 reads CASSYYQGSVGYTF. For the CDR3, the DNA is TGTGCCAGCAGTTACTACCAGGGGAGTGTGGGCTACACCTTC.

This sequence joins TRBV7-9 and TRBJ2-5; 8 bases are shared with TRBD1. Germline lookup yields CDR1 SEHNR and CDR2 FQNEAQ (reference sequence). The CDR3 runs 17 residues. With V trimmed by 1 base and J by 5 bases, 12 bases remained unmatched. This CDR3 is CASSLVFRDRQGETQYF. The CDR3 DNA is TGTGCCAGCAGCTTAGTCTTCCGGGACAGGCAAGGGGAGACCCAGTACTTC.

The chain uses TRBV4-2 and TRBJ2-1; the D is unclear. The germline V gene has CDR1 LGHNA and CDR2 YNFKEQ. CDR3 length equals 14 residues. V was pared by 2 bases and J by 15 bases, with 20 bases between. CDR3 sequence reads: CASSQNEDSLETFF. The CDR3 region has the DNA TGTGCCAGCAGCCAAAACGAAGATAGTCTAGAAACGTTCTTC.

J is TRBJ2-1 and V is TRBV5-1, with 9 bases aligning to TRBD1. The length of the CDR3 is 15 residues. Germline CDR1 SGHRS, CDR2 YFSETQ. The V gene end was trimmed by 2 bases and the J gene end by 6 bases; junction bases not matched to a gene: 6. CDR3 protein: CASSLGGQGRNEQFF. The CDR3, as DNA: TGCGCCAGCAGCTTAGGAGGACAGGGGCGCAATGAGCAGTTCTTC.

CDR3 sequence reads: CASSPPDRLEKLFF. The CDR3 DNA reads TGTGCCAGCAGCCCACCCGACAGGTTGGAAAAACTGTTTTTT. The chain carries TRBV7-9 and TRBJ1-4, with a weak D call TRBD1 (6 bases). V lost 5 bases and J lost 8, with 15 bases in between. CDR3 length: 14 residues. Germline V gives CDR1 SEHNR, CDR2 FQNEAQ (reference sequence).

CDR3 coding DNA: TGTGCCAGCAGCCAAGTCGCGGGGGGCCGTCCGGAGTATTTT. This sequence encodes CASSQVAGGRPEYF. This sequence joins TRBV3-1 (or the pseudogene TRBV3-2) and TRBJ2-3; 8 bases map to TRBD2. The V gene end was trimmed by 1 base and the J gene end by 13 bases; junction bases not matched to a gene: 10. The CDR3 has 14 residues. Germline CDR1 and CDR2: LGHDT and YNNKEL (reference sequence).